The 22 T cell receptor beta chains below come from one sample, sequenced in a study of tumor-infiltrating lymphocytes in primary liver carcinoma. Total RNA amounting to 500 ng was the source from which TCR beta cDNA was made with a constant-region primer. TCR beta libraries came from three nested multiplex PCR rounds using slightly modified ARM-PCR. Two initial PCR rounds of about 11 cycles each paired TRBV1-TRBV30 forward primers with a C-beta reverse primer. Each CDR3 protein gets one entry after TCRdb re-called the multiplex PCR reads with MiXCR. The data contain approximately 330,000 distinct CDR3 sequences, about 61% of them singletons. For blood RNA, unsorted whole blood served as the source, and germline DNA was extracted too. Material for sequencing was peripheral blood. These receptors were obtained from a man aged 40-49 years with primary liver carcinoma and hepatitis B virus infection.

The gene calls are TRBV14 and TRBJ2-5; no clear D. In germline, CDR1 is SGHDN, CDR2 FVKESK. Trimming cost V 4 bases and J 1 base, with 16 bases left between them. The length of the CDR3 is 16 residues. The CDR3 DNA reads TGTGCCAGCAGCCGGCCCTACACGGAAATCCAAGAGACCCAGTACTTC. Protein sequence: CASSRPYTEIQETQYF. The whole variable domain, remainder taken from reference TRBV14 and TRBJ2-5, is EAGVTQFPSHSVIEKGQTVTLRCDPISGHDNLYWYRRVMGKEIKFLLHFVKESKQDESGMPNNRFLAERTGGTYSTLKVQPAELEDSGVYFCASSRPYTEIQETQYFGPGTRLLVL.

In its sample, this clonotype was seen many times. The chain employs TRBV29-1 and TRBJ2-7; no clear D gene. In germline, CDR1 is SQVTM, CDR2 ANQGSEA. Between the trimmed V and J ends, which lost 5 bases and 3 bases, there was a span of 14 bases. The CDR3 has 13 residues. CDR3: CSVSSPSGYEQYF. CDR3 nucleotides: TGCAGCGTTAGTAGCCCCTCGGGCTACGAGCAGTACTTC.

Turning to this clonotype: A clone one base away is much larger, so this may be a read error. This chain uses TRBV6-5 with TRBJ1-2; D is perhaps TRBD1 (5 bases). The CDR3 covers 15 residues. Trimming removed 6 bases at V and 0 bases at J, with 14 bases between. Looked up from germline, CDR1 is MNHEY and CDR2 is SVGAGI. In DNA form, the CDR3 reads TGTGCCAGCAGGCGTGACCCCAGGGCTAACTATGGCTACACCTTC. Translation: CASRRDPRANYGYTF.

Regarding this clonotype: At one end the junction does not follow the germline gene, possibly because of a read error. The gene calls are TRBV30 and TRBJ2-1; TRBD2 matches 8 bases. There are 15 residues in the CDR3. Germline V gene data show CDR1 as GTSNPN and CDR2 as SVGIG (reference sequence). CDR3 protein: CAWSSGLAKYKEQFF. CDR3 sequence (DNA): TGTGCCTGGTCGAGTGGACTAGCTAAATACAAAGAGCAGTTCTTC.

Comments on this clonotype: A much larger clone is a single base away; this may be a read error. The V call is TRBV4-3, the J call TRBJ1-6; D uncertain. Germline V gene sequence: CDR1 LGHNA, CDR2 YSLEER. The CDR3 contains 15 residues. CDR3 amino acids: CASSQQSSYNSPLYF. Written as DNA, the CDR3 is TGCGCCAGCAGCCAACAGAGCTCCTATAATTCACCCCTCTACTTT.

With respect to this clonotype: A read error is possible here, since a much larger clone lies one base away. The chain is built from TRBV10-3 and TRBJ2-1; no reliable D call. This CDR3 contains 11 residues. The germline V gene encodes CDR1 ENHRY and CDR2 SYGVKD. Trimming shortened V by 4 bases and J by 7 bases, and 5 bases separated the two germline ends. The CDR3 coding sequence is TGTGCCATCAGTGCATTGAATGAGCAGTTCTTC. Translating it yields CAISALNEQFF.

Regarding this clonotype: Just one base apart from a much larger clone, this may be a read error. This chain links TRBV29-1 with TRBJ2-7; D possibly matches TRBD1 or TRBD2 (5 bases each). Germline assignment: CDR1 SQVTM and CDR2 ANQGSEA. CDR3 length: 12 amino acids. V shed 3 bases and J shed 8 bases, with 14 bases lying between them. In DNA form, the CDR3 reads TGCAGCGTTGAGATTGGGGCGGGCCAGCAGTACTTC. Encoded protein: CSVEIGAGQQYF.

The table lists this clonotype with a few counts. CDR3 in amino acids: CASSLGGYRGNKNIQYF. The CDR3 bases are TGTGCCAGCAGCTTAGGGGGGTACAGGGGTAACAAAAACATTCAGTACTTC. This chain joins TRBV7-9 and TRBJ2-4, with 7 nucleotides matching TRBD1. CDR3 size: 17 residues. The V gene end was trimmed by 1 base and the J gene end by 3 bases; junction bases not matched to a gene: 9. CDR1 is SEHNR and CDR2 is FQNEAQ in the germline V gene (reference sequence).

Notes on this clonotype: Since a much larger clone is just one base distant, this may be a read error. The chain couples TRBV6-5 to TRBJ2-1; weak D call: TRBD2 (6 bases). CDR1 MNHEY and CDR2 SVGAGI come from the germline V gene. Trimming shortened V by 7 bases and J by 2 bases, and 15 bases separated the two germline ends. This CDR3 region has 15 residues. The CDR3 reads CASNRRGGTYNEQFF. The CDR3 bases are TGTGCCAGCAACCGACGGGGAGGAACCTACAATGAGCAGTTCTTC.

The V gene is TRBV11-1, the J gene TRBJ1-1; a possible D gene is TRBD1 (5 bases). Germline loops: CDR1 SGHAT, CDR2 FQDESV (reference sequence). The length of the CDR3 is 14 residues. Between the trimmed V and J ends, which lost 7 bases and 6 bases, there was a span of 18 bases. CDR3 sequence (DNA): TGTGCCAGCAACTCTACAGGTCAGGGCGCTGAAGCTTTCTTT. Residues: CASNSTGQGAEAFF. Complete variable domain (other parts from reference TRBV11-1 and TRBJ1-1): EAEVAQSPRYKITEKSQAVAFWCDPISGHATLYWYRQILGQGPELLVQFQDESVVDDSQLPKDRFSAERLKGVDSTLKIQPAELGDSAMYLCASNSTGQGAEAFFGQGTRLTVV.

In the case of this clonotype: A much larger clone lies a single base off, so this may be a read error. This sequence joins TRBV12-3 or TRBV12-4 and TRBJ2-1; 13 bases align to TRBD2. The CDR3 runs 15 residues. Here the CDR3 reads CASRLGTSGKDEHFF. The CDR3 bases are TGTGCCAGCAGATTAGGGACTAGCGGGAAGGATGAGCATTTCTTC.

A remark on this clonotype: The CDR3 ends on some other residue instead of the conserved phenylalanine or tryptophan, so this is likely a read error. The chain has TRBV4-1 and TRBJ2-2; 8 bases fit TRBD1. The junction had 12 bases not matched to a gene; V was cut back by 7 bases and J by 5 bases. The V gene's germline CDR1 is MGHRA and CDR2 YSYEKL. This CDR3 region has 16 residues. CDR3 in DNA: TGCGCCAGCAACGATCTGGACAGGGAGTCAACCGGGGAGCTGTTTTCT. Translated: CASNDLDRESTGELFS.

Regarding this clonotype: Mismatch with germline at one junction end may stem from a read error. The chain is built from TRBV7-8 and TRBJ1-5; the D gene is possibly TRBD1 (5 bases). This CDR3 has 13 residues. Germline lookup yields CDR1 SGHVS and CDR2 FQNEAQ. CDR3 sequence reads: CVSSLDPGQPQHF. The CDR3 coding sequence is TGTGTCAGCAGCTTAGACCCGGGGCAGCCCCAACATTTT.

V and J are TRBV6-1 and TRBJ2-1; TRBD2 might be the D (6 bases). With 7 bases removed from V and 2 bases from J, the gap between germline ends came to 15 bases. The CDR3 loop spans 15 amino acids. Germline CDR1 is MNHNS and CDR2 is SASEGT. This CDR3 is CASTLDGGAYNEQFF. For the CDR3, the DNA is TGTGCCAGCACCCTAGACGGGGGAGCCTACAATGAGCAGTTCTTC.

The J gene is TRBJ2-1, the V gene TRBV12-3 or TRBV12-4, with a weak D call TRBD2 (6 bases). The CDR3 consists of 12 residues. Here the CDR3 DNA reads TGTGTCAGTAGTTTAGGCGGGACTGAGCAGTTCTTC. This translates into CVSSLGGTEQFF.

Sample share makes this clonotype medium-sized (0.01 to 0.1%). The rearrangement uses TRBV11-2 and TRBJ2-7; unclear D gene. The CDR3 extends over 13 amino acids. V was clipped by 1 base and J by 3 bases, with 7 bases between them. Germline values: CDR1 SGHAT, CDR2 FQNNGV. Here the CDR3 reads CASSLAGLYEQYF. Here the CDR3 DNA reads TGTGCCAGCAGCTTAGCGGGTCTCTACGAGCAGTACTTC.

This clonotype was seen only a few times. One end of the junction is discordant with germline, which a read error may explain. J is TRBJ2-3 and V is TRBV11-3; 9 bases are shared with TRBD2. Germline CDR1 and CDR2: SGHNT and YENEEA. CDR3 length: 15 residues. DNA of the CDR3: TGTGCCAACAGTTCGCTAGCGGGAAACACAGATACGCAGTGTTTT. Translation gives CANSSLAGNTDTQCF. Using reference TRBV11-3 and TRBJ2-3 for the parts outside the CDR3, the full variable domain is EAGVVQSPRYKIIEKKQPVAFWCNPISGHNTLYWYLQNLGQGPELLIRYENEEAVDDSQLPKDRFSAERLKGVDSTLKIQPAELGDSAVYLCANSSLAGNTDTQCFGPGTRLTVL.

A note on this clonotype: Since the CDR3 does not end with the conserved phenylalanine or tryptophan, this likely comes from a read error. The rearrangement links TRBV6-5 to TRBJ2-7; either TRBD1 or TRBD2 may fit D (5 bases each). Germline V gene sequence: CDR1 MNHEY, CDR2 SVGAGI. The CDR3 has 15 amino acids. Trimming stripped 5 bases from V and 2 bases from J, with 16 bases between. In nucleotides, the CDR3 is TGTGCCAGCAGTAGGACCGGGACCGGGGCCTACGAGCAGTACTCC. It specifies CASSRTGTGAYEQYS.

The V and J genes are TRBV11-1 and TRBJ2-1; the match to TRBD2 covers 9 bases. Germline V gene data show CDR1 as SGHAT and CDR2 as FQDESV (reference sequence). V was clipped by 5 bases and J by 8 bases; unmatched bases: 19. The length of the CDR3 is 18 residues. This chain's CDR3 is CASSPREGLAALPDEQFF. The CDR3, as DNA: TGTGCCAGCAGCCCGAGGGAGGGACTAGCTGCTCTCCCTGATGAGCAGTTCTTC.

As concerns this clonotype: Sequence at one end of the junction differs from germline and may be a read error. The genes are TRBV11-2 and TRBJ1-1; D might be TRBD1 (5 bases). This CDR3 comprises 14 residues. The V gene's germline CDR1 is SGHAT and CDR2 FQNNGV. CDR3 loop: CDSSFGGPYTEAFF. The CDR3 DNA is TGTGACAGCAGCTTCGGGGGACCTTACACTGAAGCTTTCTTT.

Remarks on this clonotype: This sequence may be a read error, since a much larger clone differs from it by one base. The chain couples TRBV6-5 to TRBJ1-1; D is possibly TRBD1 (6 bases). The CDR3 has 13 residues. The germline CDR1 and CDR2 sequences are MNHEY and SVGAGI. The CDR3 region is CPSSRDIVAEAFF. The CDR3 nucleotides are TGTCCCAGCAGTAGGGACATTGTTGCTGAAGCTTTCTTT.

The chain links TRBV19 to TRBJ2-1; the D is unclear. The CDR3 covers 15 residues. V gave up 3 bases and J gave up 3 bases, with 12 bases separating them. From germline, CDR1 is LNHDA and CDR2 SQIVND (reference sequence). DNA for the CDR3: TGTGCCAGTAGTATCGCTCACAGTATCTACAATGAGCAGTTCTTC. It yields the protein CASSIAHSIYNEQFF.